Listed here are 19 T cell receptor beta chains from one sample, sequenced in a study of T-cell memory formation after mild COVID-19. TCRdb reprocessed the 5' RACE reads via MiXCR and lists one record per CDR3 protein. This table holds approximately 210,000 distinct CDR3 sequences, about 10% found once. Sequencing used PBMCs or a T cell subset sorted from them (not recorded which). These TCRs come from a man between 18 and 29 years old who had mild COVID-19 (a few samples of this study predate the infection). Cell type and time point are not known.

This clonotype has a single count. The rearrangement links TRBV28 to TRBJ2-7; unclear D gene. Trimming shortened V by 4 bases and J by 0 bases, and 7 bases separated the two germline ends. This CDR3 has 13 residues. Germline CDR1 is MDHEN and CDR2 is SYDVKM. CDR3 nucleotides: TGTGCCAGCAGTTCCCCGAGCTCCTACGAGCAGTACGTC. It specifies CASSSPSSYEQYV.

This clonotype has only a few counts. The CDR3 DNA reads as TGCGCCAGCAGCCAAACGGTCCTATACGAGCAGTACTTC. The encoded protein is CASSQTVLYEQYF. V gene TRBV4-1 combines with J gene TRBJ2-7; no reliable D call. The CDR3 loop spans 13 amino acids. Germline CDR1 and CDR2: MGHRA and YSYEKL. Trimming took 2 bases from V and 4 from J, leaving 9 bases between them.

The sample holds a few counts of this clonotype. The chain combines TRBV18 with TRBJ1-1; the match to TRBD1 covers 10 bases. The CDR3 loop spans 14 amino acids. Germline V lookup: CDR1 KGHSH, CDR2 LQKENI. The V and J ends lost 4 bases and 7 bases, in that order; junction bases with no gene match: 6. The CDR3 DNA reads as TGTGCCAGCTCACTGAGGGGACAGGGGCTTGAAGCTTTCTTT. Translated, it gives CASSLRGQGLEAFF. The full variable domain, in which reference TRBV18 and TRBJ1-1 provide the parts outside the CDR3, is NAGVMQNPRHLVRRRGQEARLRCSPMKGHSHVYWYRQLPEEGLKFMVYLQKENIIDESGMPKERFSAEFPKEGPSILRIQQVVRGDSAAYFCASSLRGQGLEAFFGQGTRLTVV.

This clonotype was observed a handful of times. This chain connects TRBV7-3 to TRBJ2-2; D call uncertain. The CDR3 loop spans 14 amino acids. The germline V gene encodes CDR1 SGHTA and CDR2 FQGTGA. Trimming stripped 2 bases from V and 5 bases from J, with 9 bases between. The CDR3 is CASSLGFGTGELFF. CDR3 bases: TGTGCCAGCAGCTTAGGGTTCGGTACCGGGGAGCTGTTTTTT.

The chain joins TRBV6-5 to TRBJ1-1; a possible D gene is TRBD1 (5 bases). V was clipped by 5 bases and J by 4 bases, with 8 bases between them. There are 12 residues in the CDR3. Germline V gene data show CDR1 as MNHEY and CDR2 as SVGAGI. CDR3 in DNA: TGTGCCAGCAGTCCCGACAGCACTGAAGCTTTCTTT. It encodes CASSPDSTEAFF.

This clonotype has a count of ten or more. The chain has TRBV28 and TRBJ2-7; D gene unclear. V gave up 5 bases and J gave up 0 bases, with 5 bases separating them. CDR3 size: 12 residues. Germline V gene sequence: CDR1 MDHEN, CDR2 SYDVKM. The CDR3 nucleotides are TGTGCCAGCAGTCCAAGCTCCTACGAGCAGTACGTC. Protein sequence: CASSPSSYEQYV.

A few counts support this clonotype. The chain recombines TRBV7-3 with TRBJ2-7, with TRBD1 matching 7 bases. Germline V lookup: CDR1 SGHTA, CDR2 FQGTGA. The junction had 6 bases not matched to a gene; V was cut back by 1 base and J by 3 bases. The CDR3 runs 15 residues. Here the CDR3 reads CASSLMPTGVYEQYF. The CDR3 nucleotides read TGTGCCAGCAGCTTAATGCCAACAGGGGTCTACGAGCAGTACTTC.

The chain couples TRBV11-2 to TRBJ2-5, with D perhaps TRBD1 (6 bases). This CDR3 contains 13 residues. V shed 6 bases and J shed 4 bases, with 12 bases lying between them. The germline gives CDR1 SGHAT, CDR2 FQNNGV. CDR3 DNA sequence: TGTGCCAGCAGTTCGGACAGATCAGAGACCCAGTACTTC. Encoded protein: CASSSDRSETQYF.

This clonotype was seen repeatedly, ten times or more. This chain joins TRBV20-1 and TRBJ2-7; maybe TRBD1 (6 bases). Germline loops: CDR1 DFQATT, CDR2 SNEGSKA (reference sequence). The CDR3 totals 14 residues. V lost 3 bases and J lost 5, with 17 bases in between. The CDR3 loop reads CSASPGAWMHEQYF. CDR3 bases: TGCAGTGCTAGCCCAGGGGCCTGGATGCACGAGCAGTACTTC.

The sample holds a few counts of this clonotype. The chain employs TRBV3-1 and TRBJ1-5; D is uncertain. Trimming pared 2 bases from V and 6 bases from J, leaving 5 bases between. There are 12 residues in the CDR3. Germline values: CDR1 LGHDT, CDR2 YNNKEL (reference sequence). The CDR3 loop reads CASSQYGQPQHF. The CDR3 DNA reads TGTGCCAGCAGCCAATACGGTCAGCCCCAGCATTTT.

This sequence joins TRBV4-1 and TRBJ2-3; D is perhaps TRBD2 (6 bases). V lost 3 bases to trimming and J lost 5 bases, with 15 bases between them. The germline V gene encodes CDR1 MGHRA and CDR2 YSYEKL. The CDR3 runs 15 residues. The DNA of the CDR3 is TGCGCCAGCAGCCACGGGGCTAGCGAAGGAGATACGCAGTATTTT. Amino acid sequence: CASSHGASEGDTQYF.

The chain carries TRBV2 and TRBJ1-5; no definite D call. CDR1 SNHLY and CDR2 FYNNEI come from the germline V gene. This CDR3 is 14 amino acids long. V gave up 8 bases and J gave up 4 bases, with 15 bases separating them. This CDR3 is CASGRDPQNQPQHF. The CDR3 DNA reads as TGTGCCAGCGGGAGGGATCCGCAGAATCAGCCCCAGCATTTT. Together with reference TRBV2 and TRBJ1-5, the CDR3 gives the full variable domain: EPEVTQTPSHQVTQMGQEVILRCVPISNHLYFYWYRQILGQKVEFLVSFYNNEISEKSEIFDDQFSVERPDGSNFTLKIRSTKLEDSAMYFCASGRDPQNQPQHFGDGTRLSIL.

The table lists this clonotype with a few counts. This chain uses TRBV7-2 with TRBJ1-2; D is uncertain. The CDR3 is 13 residues long. CDR1 and CDR2 (germline): SGHTA, FQGNSA. With 4 bases removed from V and 3 bases from J, the gap between germline ends came to 9 bases. In DNA form, the CDR3 reads TGTGCCAGCAGCTCTTCAGACTACTATGGCTACACCTTC. Amino acid sequence: CASSSSDYYGYTF.

The gene calls are TRBV27 and TRBJ2-5; no definite D call. V was cut by 3 bases and J by 2 bases, with 7 bases left in between. Per the germline V gene, CDR1 is MNHEY and CDR2 is SMNVEV (reference sequence). The CDR3 has 13 residues. DNA for the CDR3: TGTGCCAGCAGTTTTCAGATGCAAGAGACCCAGTACTTC. This sequence encodes CASSFQMQETQYF.

There are many counts of this clonotype. The J gene is TRBJ2-3, the V gene TRBV11-2; D is possibly TRBD2 (5 bases). CDR3 length equals 14 residues. Trimming removed 3 bases from V and 2 bases from J, with 9 bases in between. CDR1 and CDR2 from the germline V gene are SGHAT and FQNNGV. In DNA form, the CDR3 reads TGTGCCAGCAGCTTGTCCGGGGTCACAGATACGCAGTATTTT. Its protein product is CASSLSGVTDTQYF.

This clonotype was observed at least ten times. The chain employs TRBV5-1 and TRBJ2-7, with TRBD1 matching over 10 bases. Germline V gives CDR1 SGHRS, CDR2 YFSETQ. The length of the CDR3 is 14 residues. The V and J ends lost 0 bases and 5 bases, in that order; junction bases with no gene match: 2. The CDR3: CASSLGQGADEQYV. CDR3 DNA sequence: TGCGCCAGCAGCTTGGGACAGGGGGCAGACGAGCAGTACGTC.

This clonotype has just a few counts. The V call is TRBV27, the J call TRBJ1-2; D gene uncertain. Germline V lookup: CDR1 MNHEY, CDR2 SMNVEV (reference sequence). The CDR3 has 12 residues. The V end was cut by 2 bases, the J end by 5 bases, with 6 bases between. The CDR3 protein is CASSLKGYGYTF. The CDR3 coding sequence is TGTGCCAGCAGTTTAAAGGGTTATGGCTACACCTTC.

The rearrangement uses TRBV20-1 and TRBJ2-1; TRBD2 matches 9 bases. The CDR3 totals 14 residues. Germline CDR1 DFQATT, CDR2 SNEGSKA (reference sequence). J lost 6 bases, V lost 8 bases, and 11 bases had no gene match. CDR3 loop: CSPWPAGGTNEQFF. In DNA, the CDR3 is TGCAGTCCCTGGCCTGCGGGGGGGACCAATGAGCAGTTCTTC.

This clonotype was observed at least ten times. Here the CDR3 reads CASSRQGGTDTQYF. In DNA form, the CDR3 reads TGTGCCAGCAGCCGACAGGGAGGCACAGATACGCAGTATTTT. The chain employs TRBV6-5 and TRBJ2-3, with 7 positions matching TRBD1. Germline CDR1 reads MNHEY; CDR2 reads SVGAGI. V lost 6 bases and J lost 1; bases outside the gene matches: 4. The CDR3 has 14 residues.